This paragraph reports one T cell receptor (beta chain). In the study's own analysis: Estimation of nucleated cell counts was performed using reference gene primer amplification. Sequenced by immunoSEQ multiplex PCR; TCRdb stores in-frame clones only, minus some. The V and J calls and the clone size are those of that table, but D and trimming were determined from the DNA. The sample shows about 130,000 clones, 80% to 85% of them seen only once. This specimen belongs to a study of blood T cell repertoires in COVID-19. Across the whole study: The study drew acute and convalescent COVID-19 samples from the United States, Italy and Spain. The cDNA or gDNA used as material had been derived from T cells, B-cell-depleted T cells, or PBMCs.

This receptor was taken from a woman in her 30s who had recovered from COVID-19. Material: peripheral blood.

The CDR3 DNA sequence: TGTGCCAGCAGCTCCCGGACAGGGGTAACCTACGAGCAGTACTTC. The encoded protein is CASSSRTGVTYEQYF. The chain carries TRBV7-2 and TRBJ2-7; 9 bases are a match to TRBD1. V lost 4 bases to trimming and J lost 2 bases; unmatched junction nucleotides: 6. The CDR3 extends over 15 amino acids. Germline V lookup: CDR1 SGHTA, CDR2 FQGNSA.